Listed below are T cell receptor beta chains from one sample, sequenced in a study of cytomegalovirus exposure and HLA in healthy donors. Libraries were prepared by immunoSEQ multiplex PCR; TCRdb keeps only in-frame clonotypes and omits some of them. This sample carries over 150,000 clones, roughly 80% of them seen once, and the ten largest clones take around 4%. The sequenced material came from PBMCs. The receptors shown here come from a man aged 35 to 55 in good health and CMV-seronegative. Each CDR3 is given with its conserved first and last residue. A D gene is named only where the DNA matches it firmly. Part of the rows lack a size; the others show once, few, many or a class for expanded clones.

cdr3_aa | cdr3_nt | clone_size | cdr3_length | d_call | j_call | v_call
CASSVANTGPGNTIYF | TGTGCCAGCAGCGTAGCAAATACAGGACCTGGAAACACCATATATTTT | - | 16 | - | TRBJ1-3 | TRBV9
CATSRDTDSSSQPQHF | TGTGCCACCAGCAGAGATACTGACAGTTCCTCGCAGCCCCAGCATTTT | - | 16 | - | TRBJ1-5 | TRBV15
CASRHNLGEVETQYF | TGCGCCAGCAGACACAACCTCGGGGAGGTGGAGACCCAGTACTTC | few | 15 | - | TRBJ2-5 | TRBV4-3
CASSGPWTGRSTDTQYF | TGTGCCAGCAGTGGCCCTTGGACAGGACGAAGCACAGATACGCAGTATTTT | - | 17 | TRBD1 | TRBJ2-3 | TRBV6-1
CASSFVPFPENEQFF | TGTGCCAGCTCTTTTGTTCCTTTTCCGGAGAATGAGCAGTTCTTC | - | 15 | - | TRBJ2-1 | TRBV18
CASSGTNRGANTGELFF | TGTGCCAGCAGCGGGACGAACAGGGGCGCGAACACCGGGGAGCTGTTTTTT | - | 17 | TRBD1 | TRBJ2-2 | TRBV5-4
CASSLVGGHNEQFF | TGTGCCAGCAGTTTAGTAGGGGGCCACAATGAGCAGTTCTTC | few | 14 | TRBD1 | TRBJ2-1 | TRBV27
CASSGRRADNEQFF | TGTGCCAGCAGCGGGCGGAGGGCCGACAATGAGCAGTTCTTC | - | 14 | - | TRBJ2-1 | TRBV4-2
CASSPIGGSGANVLTF | TGTGCCAGCAGCCCCATAGGGGGCTCTGGGGCCAACGTCCTGACTTTC | - | 16 | - | TRBJ2-6 | TRBV9
CASSYEAGSSSDTQYF | TGTGCCAGCAGCTACGAGGCGGGAAGTTCATCAGATACGCAGTATTTT | - | 16 | - | TRBJ2-3 | TRBV11-2
CASSGPLAGGRRGGELFF | TGTGCCAGCAGTGGACCTCTAGCGGGGGGGAGAAGAGGCGGGGAGCTGTTTTTT | - | 18 | TRBD2 | TRBJ2-2 | TRBV6-1
CASSHPRTGDEQYF | TGTGCCAGCAGCCACCCTAGGACTGGGGACGAGCAGTACTTC | - | 14 | - | TRBJ2-7 | TRBV16
CASSNAERGQSSYGYTF | TGTGCCAGCAGCAACGCCGAGAGGGGACAGAGCTCATATGGCTACACCTTC | - | 17 | TRBD1 | TRBJ1-2 | TRBV2
CASSPSSGGMQETQYF | TGTGCCAGCTCACCCTCTAGCGGGGGCATGCAAGAGACCCAGTACTTC | few | 16 | TRBD2 | TRBJ2-5 | TRBV18
CASSRQTNYEQYF | TGCGCCAGCAGTAGACAGACGAACTACGAGCAGTACTTC | few | 13 | - | TRBJ2-7 | TRBV10-2
CASSPGTGVETQYF | TGTGCCAGCTCCCCCGGGACAGGGGTTGAGACCCAGTACTTC | - | 14 | TRBD1 | TRBJ2-5 | TRBV18
CASSFFRDREHEQYF | TGTGCCAGCAGTTTCTTCAGGGACAGAGAGCACGAGCAGTACTTC | - | 15 | TRBD1 | TRBJ2-7 | TRBV27
CASSYGQVIGGEKLFF | TGTGCCAGCAGTTACGGACAGGTTATTGGGGGTGAAAAACTGTTTTTT | - | 16 | TRBD1 | TRBJ1-4 | TRBV6-5
CASSGGELFF | TGTGCCAGCAGCGGGGGTGAACTGTTTTTT | - | 10 | - | TRBJ1-4 | TRBV6-1
CASSSAQGLQETQYF | TGTGCCAGCAGTTCGGCCCAGGGACTACAAGAGACCCAGTACTTC | - | 15 | TRBD2 | TRBJ2-5 | TRBV28